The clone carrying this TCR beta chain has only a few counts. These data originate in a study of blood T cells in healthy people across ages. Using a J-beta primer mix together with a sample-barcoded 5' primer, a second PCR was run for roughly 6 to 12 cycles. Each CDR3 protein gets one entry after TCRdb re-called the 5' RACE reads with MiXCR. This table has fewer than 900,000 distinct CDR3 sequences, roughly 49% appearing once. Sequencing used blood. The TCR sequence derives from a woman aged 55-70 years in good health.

The CDR3 region is CSARERTSGELFF. The CDR3 DNA reads as TGCAGTGCTAGAGAACGGACTAGCGGGGAGCTGTTTTTT. The chain combines TRBV20-1 with TRBJ2-2; TRBD2 matches 7 bases. This CDR3 region has 13 residues. Trimming at V came to 0 bases and at J to 7 bases, leaving 2 bases not matched to a gene. Germline CDR1 and CDR2: DFQATT and SNEGSKA (reference sequence).